The clone carrying this TCR beta chain was found once. A Seattle source enrolled patients during active infection and followed them longitudinally. In the original analysis: From reference gene primer amplification, estimates of nucleated cell counts were derived. Generated by immunoSEQ multiplex PCR, the TCRdb table keeps only in-frame clones and is missing some. V, J and clone size are those of that table, while D and trimming were read from the DNA. Of roughly 320,000 clones listed, more than 80% are singletons. The sample is drawn from a study of blood T cell repertoires in COVID-19. As for the study in general: T cells, B-cell-depleted T cells, or PBMCs provided the cDNA or gDNA that served as material.

Germline values: CDR1 SGHTA, CDR2 FQGNSA. The J segment lost 3 bases and the V segment lost 0 bases, leaving 15 bases of the junction unmatched. The CDR3 spans 21 residues. This TCR came from a woman between 50 and 59 years old with COVID-19, enrolled during active disease. The V call is TRBV7-2, the J call TRBJ2-3, with 13 bases aligning to TRBD2. Sequencing was performed on peripheral blood. CDR3 residues: CASSLAWGLAGLKGATDTQYF. CDR3 nucleotides: TGTGCCAGCAGCTTAGCATGGGGACTAGCGGGATTAAAGGGAGCGACAGATACGCAGTATTTT.